This entry features one T cell receptor (beta chain) sequence. What it recognizes is unknown. Since a much larger clone is just one base distant, this may be a read error. Germline CDR1 reads SGHVS; CDR2 reads FNYEAQ. Unmatched junction bases numbered 6, after V lost 4 bases and J lost 7 bases. This CDR3 comprises 14 residues. This specimen comes from a study of T cell repertoires in cytomegalovirus infection. Study at large: Alongside well-studied HLA-B-restricted CMV epitopes, recently identified HLA-C-restricted CMV epitopes were also used. Public signatures in TCR beta pointed to CMV infection and matching HLA type.

From the reads, TCRdb called clonotypes with MiXCR, one entry per CDR3 protein. Here the sample spans over 45,000 distinct CDR3 sequences, roughly 19% being singletons. Broader study findings: Of the TCR beta families, the public ones yielded a cumulative frequency that identified carriers of CMV plus the relevant HLA.

The sequences come from CD8+ T cells from cultured PBMCs, collected from culture after CMV antigen stimulation. This chain joins TRBV7-6 and TRBJ2-2, with 7 bases fitting TRBD2. This sequence originates from a human donor in good health (CMV status not recorded). Some clones in this sample may be carry-over from other donors' samples. The CDR3 protein is CASSWREIIGELFF. Written as DNA, the CDR3 is TGTGCCAGCAGCTGGCGGGAGATCATCGGGGAGCTGTTTTTT. The variable domain in full, completed from reference TRBV7-6 and TRBJ2-2, reads GAGVSQSPRYKVTKRGQDVALRCDPISGHVSLYWYRQALGQGPEFLTYFNYEAQQDKSGLPNDRFSAERPEGSISTLTIQRTEQRDSAMYRCASSWREIIGELFFGEGSRLTVL.